This TCR beta chain was captured in a study of T cell responses to AZD1222 COVID-19 vaccine. V gave up 8 bases and J gave up 0 bases; unmatched junction bases: 10. Germline CDR1 SGHNT, CDR2 YENEEA. There are 16 residues in the CDR3. Remarks on this clone: Its antigen is not known.

Whole-study findings and limits: Clonal diversity may have been underestimated in mostly white British donors.

Some clones are missing from TCRdb's copy, which holds only in-frame ones; the method was immunoSEQ multiplex PCR. This table has some 200,000 clones, roughly nine tenths appearing once. The sequencing used peripheral blood, collected 28 days after the second AZD1222 dose. The TCR originated in an adult who received the AZD1222 COVID-19 vaccine. The chain has TRBV11-3 and TRBJ2-3; TRBD1 agrees at 8 bases. CDR3 DNA: TGTGCCAGCCCTAAGACCCGACAGGGGAGCACAGATACGCAGTATTTT. Translating it yields CASPKTRQGSTDTQYF.